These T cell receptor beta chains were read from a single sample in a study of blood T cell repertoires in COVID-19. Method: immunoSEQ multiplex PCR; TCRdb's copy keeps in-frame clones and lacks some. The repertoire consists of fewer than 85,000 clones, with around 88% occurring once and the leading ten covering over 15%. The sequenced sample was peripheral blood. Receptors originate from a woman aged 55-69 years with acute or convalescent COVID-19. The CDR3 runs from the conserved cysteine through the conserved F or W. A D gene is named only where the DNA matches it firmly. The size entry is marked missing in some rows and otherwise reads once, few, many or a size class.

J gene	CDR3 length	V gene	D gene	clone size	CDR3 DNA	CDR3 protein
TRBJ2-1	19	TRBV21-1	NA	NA	TGTGCCAGCAGCCTTCCGATCTTAACCGGGACAGGGGATTACAATGAGCAGTTCTTC	CASSLPILTGTGDYNEQFF
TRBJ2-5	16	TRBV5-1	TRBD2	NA	TGCGCCAGCAGTCGGAGTAGCGGGAGGTTGGAGGAGACCCAGTACTTC	CASSRSSGRLEETQYF
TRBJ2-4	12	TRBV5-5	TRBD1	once	TGTGCCAGCAGCGGGAACAGGGGGCATGGTTACTTC	CASSGNRGHGYF
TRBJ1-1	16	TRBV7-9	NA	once	TGTGCCAGCAGCTCAGGGGTCCTAAAAATGAACACTGAAGCTTTCTTT	CASSSGVLKMNTEAFF
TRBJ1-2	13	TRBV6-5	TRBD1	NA	TGTGCCAGCATCAAGGACAGGGACTATGGCTACACCTTC	CASIKDRDYGYTF
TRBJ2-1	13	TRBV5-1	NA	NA	TGCGCCAGCATGCCGGGGTTAGTAAATGAGCAGTTCTTC	CASMPGLVNEQFF
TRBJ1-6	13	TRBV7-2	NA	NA	TGTGCCAGCAGCCCTCAGGTTTTATCACCCCTCCACTTT	CASSPQVLSPLHF
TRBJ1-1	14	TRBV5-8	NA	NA	TGTGCCAGCAGCATCCTACAGGTGAACGCTGAAGCTTTCTTT	CASSILQVNAEAFF
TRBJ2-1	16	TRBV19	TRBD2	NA	TGTGCCAGTAGTATCGCTTTCCTAGCGGGGTACAATGAGCAGTTCTTC	CASSIAFLAGYNEQFF
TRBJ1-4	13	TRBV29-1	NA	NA	TGCAGCGTTCTCAGGGGCGGGGGTGAAAAACTGTTTTTT	CSVLRGGGEKLFF
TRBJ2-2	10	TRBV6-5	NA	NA	TGTGCCAACTACACCGGGGAGCTGTTTTTT	CANYTGELFF
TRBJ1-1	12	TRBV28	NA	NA	TGTGCCAGCAGTCTGAGTTCCAGGGGAGCTTTCTTT	CASSLSSRGAFF
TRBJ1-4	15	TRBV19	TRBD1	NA	TGTGCCAGTAGTACCGCCGGTCAGGGGGGCGAAAAACTGTTTTTT	CASSTAGQGGEKLFF